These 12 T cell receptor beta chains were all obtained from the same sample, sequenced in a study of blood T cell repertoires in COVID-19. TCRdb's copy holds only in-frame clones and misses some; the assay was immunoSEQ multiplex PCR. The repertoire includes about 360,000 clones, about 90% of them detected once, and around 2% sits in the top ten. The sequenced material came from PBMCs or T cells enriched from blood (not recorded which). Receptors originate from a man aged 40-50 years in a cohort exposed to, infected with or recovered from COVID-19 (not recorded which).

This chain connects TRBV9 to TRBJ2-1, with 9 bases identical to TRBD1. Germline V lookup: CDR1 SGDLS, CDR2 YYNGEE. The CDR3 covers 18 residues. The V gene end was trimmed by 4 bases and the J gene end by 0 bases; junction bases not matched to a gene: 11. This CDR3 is CASSFPGQGSSSYNEQFF. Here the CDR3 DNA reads TGTGCCAGCAGCTTCCCGGGACAGGGTTCAAGCTCCTACAATGAGCAGTTCTTC.

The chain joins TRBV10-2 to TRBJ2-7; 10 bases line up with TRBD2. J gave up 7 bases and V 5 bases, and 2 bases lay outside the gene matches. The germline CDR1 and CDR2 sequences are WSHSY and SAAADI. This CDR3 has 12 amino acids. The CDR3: CASSSGREEQYF. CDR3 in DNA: TGCGCCAGCAGTAGCGGGAGGGAAGAGCAGTACTTC.

The CDR3 protein is CASSSSSGQSYNEQFF. The CDR3 DNA follows: TGTGCCAGCAGCTCCTCTAGCGGTCAGTCCTACAATGAGCAGTTCTTC. This chain connects TRBV7-2 to TRBJ2-1; TRBD2 matches at 7 bases. This CDR3 is built from 16 residues. Per the germline V gene, CDR1 is SGHTA and CDR2 is FQGNSA. J was trimmed by 1 base and V by 4 bases; bases with no gene match: 7.

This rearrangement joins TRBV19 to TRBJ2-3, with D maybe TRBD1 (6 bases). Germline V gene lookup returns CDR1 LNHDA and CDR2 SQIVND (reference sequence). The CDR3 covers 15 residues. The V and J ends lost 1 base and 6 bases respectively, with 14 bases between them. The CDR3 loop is CASSIGAGELDTQYF. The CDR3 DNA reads TGTGCCAGTAGTATAGGGGCAGGGGAATTGGATACGCAGTATTTT.

The DNA of the CDR3 is TGTGCCAGCAGCCAAGGGTGGGGCGCGAATGAAAAACTGTTTTTT. Translated, it gives CASSQGWGANEKLFF. The chain uses TRBV3-1 (or the pseudogene TRBV3-2) and TRBJ1-4; D may be TRBD1 (5 bases). The CDR3 totals 15 residues. V lost 1 base and J lost 5, with 11 bases in between. CDR1 LGHDT and CDR2 YNNKEL come from the germline V gene (reference sequence).

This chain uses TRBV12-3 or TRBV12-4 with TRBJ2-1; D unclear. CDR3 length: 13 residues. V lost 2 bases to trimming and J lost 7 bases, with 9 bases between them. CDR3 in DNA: TGTGCCAGCAGTTTAAGACTTTTTAATGAGCAGTTCTTC. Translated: CASSLRLFNEQFF.

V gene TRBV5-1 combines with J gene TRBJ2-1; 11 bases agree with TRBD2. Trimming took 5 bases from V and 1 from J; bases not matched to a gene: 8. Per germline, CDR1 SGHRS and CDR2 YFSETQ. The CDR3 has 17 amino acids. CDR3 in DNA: TGCGCCAGCAGGTACTTAGCGGGAGGGGCATCCTACAATGAGCAGTTCTTC. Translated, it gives CASRYLAGGASYNEQFF. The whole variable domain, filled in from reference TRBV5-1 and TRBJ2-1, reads KAGVTQTPRYLIKTRGQQVTLSCSPISGHRSVSWYQQTPGQGLQFLFEYFSETQRNKGNFPGRFSGRQFSNSRSEMNVSTLELGDSALYLCASRYLAGGASYNEQFFGPGTRLTVL.

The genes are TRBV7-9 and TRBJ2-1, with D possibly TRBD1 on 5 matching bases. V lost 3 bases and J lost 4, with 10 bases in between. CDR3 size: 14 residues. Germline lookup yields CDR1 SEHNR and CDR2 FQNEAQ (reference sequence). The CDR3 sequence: CASSFGTGYNEQFF. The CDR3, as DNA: TGTGCCAGCAGCTTTGGTACAGGATACAATGAGCAGTTCTTC.

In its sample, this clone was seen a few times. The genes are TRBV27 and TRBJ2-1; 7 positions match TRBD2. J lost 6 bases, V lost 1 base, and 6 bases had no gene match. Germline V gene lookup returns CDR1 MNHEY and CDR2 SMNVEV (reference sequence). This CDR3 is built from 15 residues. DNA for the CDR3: TGTGCCAGCAGTTTATGGGGGGGGAACGGCAATGAGCAGTTCTTC. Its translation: CASSLWGGNGNEQFF.

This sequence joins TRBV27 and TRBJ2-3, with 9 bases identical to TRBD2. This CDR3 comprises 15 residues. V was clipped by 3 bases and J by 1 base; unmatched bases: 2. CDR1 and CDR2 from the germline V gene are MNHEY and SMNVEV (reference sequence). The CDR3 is CASSFWTSGTDTQYF. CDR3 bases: TGTGCCAGCAGTTTTTGGACTAGCGGCACAGATACGCAGTATTTT.

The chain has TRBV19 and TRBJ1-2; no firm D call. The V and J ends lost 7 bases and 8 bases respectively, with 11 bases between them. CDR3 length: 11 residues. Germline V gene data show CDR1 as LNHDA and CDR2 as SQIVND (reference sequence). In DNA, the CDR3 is TGTGCCAGTAAATGGGAGGGCGGCTACACCTTC. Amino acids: CASKWEGGYTF.

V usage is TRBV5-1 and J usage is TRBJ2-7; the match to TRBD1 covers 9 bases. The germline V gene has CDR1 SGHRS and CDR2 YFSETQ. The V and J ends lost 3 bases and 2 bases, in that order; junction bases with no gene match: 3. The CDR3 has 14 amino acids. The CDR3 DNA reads TGCGCCAGCAGCTCGGGACAGGGCCCCTACGAGCAGTACTTC. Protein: CASSSGQGPYEQYF. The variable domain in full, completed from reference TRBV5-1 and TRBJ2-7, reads KAGVTQTPRYLIKTRGQQVTLSCSPISGHRSVSWYQQTPGQGLQFLFEYFSETQRNKGNFPGRFSGRQFSNSRSEMNVSTLELGDSALYLCASSSGQGPYEQYFGPGTRLTVT.